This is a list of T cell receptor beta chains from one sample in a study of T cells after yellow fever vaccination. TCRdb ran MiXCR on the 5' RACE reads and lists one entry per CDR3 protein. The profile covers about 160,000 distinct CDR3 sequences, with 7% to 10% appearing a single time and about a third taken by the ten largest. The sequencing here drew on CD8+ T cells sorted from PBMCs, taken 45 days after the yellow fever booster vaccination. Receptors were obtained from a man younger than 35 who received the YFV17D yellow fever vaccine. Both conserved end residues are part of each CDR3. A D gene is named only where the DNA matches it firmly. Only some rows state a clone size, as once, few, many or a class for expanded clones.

CDR3 protein: CASSTIAGGSQETQYF
CDR3 DNA: TGTGCCAGCAGTACGATTGCCGGGGGCAGCCAAGAGACCCAGTACTTC
D gene: .
V gene: TRBV12-3/TRBV12-4
J gene: TRBJ2-5
clone size: .

CDR3 protein: CASSSQGYATEAFF
CDR3 DNA: TGTGCCAGCAGTTCGCAGGGCTACGCCACTGAAGCTTTCTTT
D gene: .
V gene: TRBV12-3/TRBV12-4
J gene: TRBJ1-1
clone size: .

CDR3 protein: CATERDSPSRDTQYF
CDR3 DNA: TGTGCCACCGAACGGGACTCTCCTTCTCGGGATACGCAGTATTTT
D gene: .
V gene: TRBV24-1
J gene: TRBJ2-3
clone size: few

CDR3 protein: CASSVGLAGVETQYF
CDR3 DNA: TGTGCCAGCAGCGTAGGGCTAGCGGGGGTGGAGACCCAGTACTTC
D gene: TRBD2
V gene: TRBV9
J gene: TRBJ2-5
clone size: many

CDR3 protein: CASSYLRGGTDTQYF
CDR3 DNA: TGTGCCAGCAGTTACTTGCGGGGGGGCACAGATACGCAGTATTTT
D gene: TRBD2
V gene: TRBV6-5
J gene: TRBJ2-3
clone size: few

CDR3 protein: CASRGGGTNTEAFF
CDR3 DNA: TGTGCCAGCAGAGGGGGAGGGACGAACACTGAAGCTTTCTTT
D gene: .
V gene: TRBV25-1
J gene: TRBJ1-1
clone size: few

CDR3 protein: CASSQRALAADTQYF
CDR3 DNA: TGCGCCAGCAGCCAACGGGCACTAGCTGCAGATACGCAGTATTTT
D gene: .
V gene: TRBV4-3
J gene: TRBJ2-3
clone size: few

CDR3 protein: CSAIKDFLSYEQYF
CDR3 DNA: TGCAGTGCTATTAAGGACTTCCTCTCCTACGAGCAGTACTTC
D gene: .
V gene: TRBV20-1
J gene: TRBJ2-7
clone size: few

CDR3 protein: CASSQDEGQGRGYTF
CDR3 DNA: TGCGCCAGCAGCCAAGATGAGGGACAGGGACGCGGCTACACCTTC
D gene: TRBD1
V gene: TRBV4-3
J gene: TRBJ1-2
clone size: few

CDR3 protein: CASSLGIGQPQHF
CDR3 DNA: TGTGCCAGCAGCTTAGGGATCGGGCAGCCCCAGCATTTT
D gene: .
V gene: TRBV7-3
J gene: TRBJ1-5
clone size: .

CDR3 protein: CASSWAYQETQYF
CDR3 DNA: TGTGCCAGCAGTTGGGCGTACCAAGAGACCCAGTACTTC
D gene: .
V gene: TRBV5-4
J gene: TRBJ2-5
clone size: .

CDR3 protein: CASSFEGATGGYTF
CDR3 DNA: TGTGCCAGCAGTTTTGAGGGGGCCACGGGCGGCTACACCTTC
D gene: TRBD1
V gene: TRBV12-3/TRBV12-4
J gene: TRBJ1-2
clone size: .

CDR3 protein: CASSSWFRETQYF
CDR3 DNA: TGTGCCAGCAGCTCCTGGTTCCGGGAGACCCAGTACTTC
D gene: .
V gene: TRBV5-6
J gene: TRBJ2-5
clone size: few

CDR3 protein: CSAPGRGFETQYF
CDR3 DNA: TGCAGTGCCCCTGGTCGGGGGTTTGAGACCCAGTACTTC
D gene: .
V gene: TRBV20-1
J gene: TRBJ2-5
clone size: few

CDR3 protein: CSVRHESRGWYF
CDR3 DNA: TGTTCCGTAAGGCACGAATCGCGGGGTTGGTATTTT
D gene: .
V gene: TRBV7-6
J gene: TRBJ2-3
clone size: many

CDR3 protein: CASRAGGSYGYTF
CDR3 DNA: TGCGCCAGCAGGGCCGGGGGGTCCTATGGCTACACCTTC
D gene: .
V gene: TRBV4-1
J gene: TRBJ1-2
clone size: few

CDR3 protein: CASSFGVGNTEAFF
CDR3 DNA: TGTGCCAGCAGCTTCGGGGTGGGGAACACTGAAGCTTTCTTT
D gene: .
V gene: TRBV7-2
J gene: TRBJ1-1
clone size: few

CDR3 protein: CSVDRGGRGETQYF
CDR3 DNA: TGCAGCGTTGATAGGGGGGGTAGGGGAGAGACCCAGTACTTC
D gene: .
V gene: TRBV29-1
J gene: TRBJ2-5
clone size: .

CDR3 protein: CASSLAFAGGRRNEQFF
CDR3 DNA: TGTGCCAGCAGCTTAGCGTTCGCGGGGGGGCGGCGAAATGAGCAGTTCTTC
D gene: TRBD2
V gene: TRBV7-6
J gene: TRBJ2-1
clone size: .

CDR3 protein: CSATGTGQKLAKNIQYF
CDR3 DNA: TGCAGTGCTACCGGGACAGGGCAGAAACTAGCCAAAAACATTCAGTACTTC
D gene: TRBD1
V gene: TRBV20-1
J gene: TRBJ2-4
clone size: few

CDR3 protein: CASSDETKAQYF
CDR3 DNA: TGTGCCAGCAGTGACGAGACAAAGGCCCAGTACTTC
D gene: .
V gene: TRBV6-4
J gene: TRBJ2-5
clone size: .

CDR3 protein: CASSEDVETQYF
CDR3 DNA: TGTGCCAGCAGTGAGGATGTCGAGACCCAGTACTTC
D gene: .
V gene: TRBV2
J gene: TRBJ2-5
clone size: .

CDR3 protein: CASTQAVTGAPSYEQYF
CDR3 DNA: TGTGCCAGCACCCAAGCAGTAACAGGGGCCCCCTCCTACGAGCAGTACTTC
D gene: TRBD1
V gene: TRBV6-6
J gene: TRBJ2-7
clone size: few

CDR3 protein: CASSYTRGLYNEQFF
CDR3 DNA: TGTGCCAGCAGTTACACTAGGGGGTTATACAATGAGCAGTTCTTC
D gene: .
V gene: TRBV6-2/TRBV6-3
J gene: TRBJ2-1
clone size: few

CDR3 protein: CASSIVSGLYNEQFF
CDR3 DNA: TGTGCCAGTAGTATAGTTAGCGGACTCTACAATGAGCAGTTCTTC
D gene: .
V gene: TRBV19
J gene: TRBJ2-1
clone size: .

CDR3 protein: CASSNRDRGWDEQFF
CDR3 DNA: TGTGCCAGCAGCAACCGGGACAGGGGGTGGGATGAGCAGTTCTTC
D gene: TRBD1
V gene: TRBV7-6
J gene: TRBJ2-1
clone size: few

CDR3 protein: CASVPGPGGELFF
CDR3 DNA: TGTGCCAGCGTCCCCGGCCCGGGCGGGGAGCTGTTTTTT
D gene: .
V gene: TRBV15
J gene: TRBJ2-2
clone size: .

CDR3 protein: CASSSGQGAEAFF
CDR3 DNA: TGTGCCAGCAGTTCGGGACAGGGGGCTGAAGCTTTCTTT
D gene: TRBD1
V gene: TRBV12-3/TRBV12-4
J gene: TRBJ1-1
clone size: few

CDR3 protein: CASSWDYYNEQFF
CDR3 DNA: TGTGCCAGTAGCTGGGACTACTACAATGAGCAGTTCTTC
D gene: TRBD2
V gene: TRBV19
J gene: TRBJ2-1
clone size: few

CDR3 protein: CASSVGQGADYGYTF
CDR3 DNA: TGTGCCAGCAGCGTAGGACAGGGGGCGGACTATGGCTACACCTTC
D gene: TRBD1
V gene: TRBV9
J gene: TRBJ1-2
clone size: .

CDR3 protein: CASSEPGSQETQYF
CDR3 DNA: TGTGCCAGCAGTGAACCTGGCAGTCAAGAGACCCAGTACTTC
D gene: .
V gene: TRBV2
J gene: TRBJ2-5
clone size: few

CDR3 protein: CASSQDTGGTEAFF
CDR3 DNA: TGTGCCAGCAGCCAAGACACAGGGGGGACTGAAGCTTTCTTT
D gene: TRBD1
V gene: TRBV14
J gene: TRBJ1-1
clone size: few

CDR3 protein: CASSSASAIYF
CDR3 DNA: TGTGCCAGCAGCTCGGCGTCGGCCATATATTTT
D gene: .
V gene: TRBV11-2
J gene: TRBJ1-3
clone size: .

CDR3 protein: CASSQESRELFF
CDR3 DNA: TGCGCCAGCAGCCAAGAATCGAGGGAACTGTTTTTT
D gene: .
V gene: TRBV4-3
J gene: TRBJ1-4
clone size: few

CDR3 protein: CASSLASTGGDGYTF
CDR3 DNA: TGTGCCAGCAGCTTAGCATCGACAGGGGGCGATGGCTACACCTTC
D gene: TRBD1
V gene: TRBV7-9
J gene: TRBJ1-2
clone size: few

CDR3 protein: CSAPDGGGYGYTF
CDR3 DNA: TGCAGTGCCCCGGATGGGGGAGGCTATGGCTACACCTTC
D gene: .
V gene: TRBV20-1
J gene: TRBJ1-2
clone size: few

CDR3 protein: CASSPGTGLSGYTF
CDR3 DNA: TGTGCCAGCAGCCCCGGGACAGGGTTAAGTGGCTACACCTTC
D gene: TRBD1
V gene: TRBV6-5
J gene: TRBJ1-2
clone size: .

CDR3 protein: CASSQTGGEWSEAFF
CDR3 DNA: TGTGCCAGCAGTCAAACAGGGGGCGAATGGTCTGAAGCTTTCTTT
D gene: TRBD1
V gene: TRBV6-6
J gene: TRBJ1-1
clone size: .

CDR3 protein: CASSLIRDPKETQYF
CDR3 DNA: TGTGCCAGCAGTCTCATCCGGGACCCAAAAGAGACCCAGTACTTC
D gene: .
V gene: TRBV6-6
J gene: TRBJ2-5
clone size: many

CDR3 protein: CASSQAAGSGNTIYF
CDR3 DNA: TGTGCCAGCAGCCAAGCCGCGGGCTCTGGAAACACCATATATTTT
D gene: .
V gene: TRBV4-2
J gene: TRBJ1-3
clone size: few

CDR3 protein: CSARDRNQPQHF
CDR3 DNA: TGCAGTGCTAGAGATAGGAATCAGCCCCAGCATTTT
D gene: .
V gene: TRBV20-1
J gene: TRBJ1-5
clone size: .

CDR3 protein: CASSLAVDSPSQYF
CDR3 DNA: TGTGCCAGCAGCTTAGCAGTTGATTCCCCCTCGCAGTATTTT
D gene: .
V gene: TRBV7-9
J gene: TRBJ2-3
clone size: few

CDR3 protein: CASSPRTARTGANVLTF
CDR3 DNA: TGTGCCAGCAGCCCACGGACAGCTCGAACTGGGGCCAACGTCCTGACTTTC
D gene: .
V gene: TRBV7-6
J gene: TRBJ2-6
clone size: many

CDR3 protein: CSAPVGEHQPQHF
CDR3 DNA: TGCAGTGCTCCGGTTGGGGAACATCAGCCCCAGCATTTT
D gene: .
V gene: TRBV20-1
J gene: TRBJ1-5
clone size: many

CDR3 protein: CSAPPFGNTEAFF
CDR3 DNA: TGCAGCGCGCCGCCGTTTGGGAACACTGAAGCTTTCTTT
D gene: .
V gene: TRBV29-1
J gene: TRBJ1-1
clone size: .

CDR3 protein: CASSLLLDTEAFF
CDR3 DNA: TGTGCCAGCAGCCTCCTTCTGGACACTGAAGCTTTCTTT
D gene: .
V gene: TRBV4-2
J gene: TRBJ1-1
clone size: .

CDR3 protein: CASSPDRSSTDTQYF
CDR3 DNA: TGTGCCAGTAGTCCAGACAGATCTAGCACAGATACGCAGTATTTT
D gene: .
V gene: TRBV19
J gene: TRBJ2-3
clone size: .

CDR3 protein: CASSQGLSDEQYF
CDR3 DNA: TGCGCCAGCAGCCAAGGGCTGAGCGACGAGCAGTACTTC
D gene: .
V gene: TRBV4-1
J gene: TRBJ2-7
clone size: many

CDR3 protein: CASSQDPAGFGYGYTF
CDR3 DNA: TGTGCCAGCAGCCAAGATCCGGCAGGGTTCGGCTATGGCTACACCTTC
D gene: .
V gene: TRBV4-2
J gene: TRBJ1-2
clone size: many

CDR3 protein: CSVAGGGTDTQYF
CDR3 DNA: TGCAGCGTTGCCGGGGGGGGCACAGATACGCAGTATTTT
D gene: TRBD2
V gene: TRBV29-1
J gene: TRBJ2-3
clone size: many

CDR3 protein: CAISESGGRTEAFF
CDR3 DNA: TGTGCCATCAGTGAGTCAGGGGGCAGAACTGAAGCTTTCTTT
D gene: TRBD1
V gene: TRBV10-3
J gene: TRBJ1-1
clone size: many

CDR3 protein: CASSQQALQTQYF
CDR3 DNA: TGTGCCAGCAGCCAACAGGCCTTGCAGACCCAGTACTTC
D gene: .
V gene: TRBV6-2/TRBV6-3
J gene: TRBJ2-5
clone size: .

CDR3 protein: CASSLPPGQVYNEQFF
CDR3 DNA: TGCGCCAGCAGCCTACCCCCGGGACAGGTCTACAATGAGCAGTTCTTC
D gene: TRBD1
V gene: TRBV5-1
J gene: TRBJ2-1
clone size: .

CDR3 protein: CASSHLTNTEAFF
CDR3 DNA: TGTGCCAGCAGCCACCTGACGAACACTGAAGCTTTCTTT
D gene: .
V gene: TRBV27
J gene: TRBJ1-1
clone size: .

CDR3 protein: CASSPRVYADTQYF
CDR3 DNA: TGTGCCAGCAGCCCTCGGGTGTACGCAGATACGCAGTATTTT
D gene: .
V gene: TRBV7-9
J gene: TRBJ2-3
clone size: many